This is a list of T cell receptor beta chains from one sample in a study of T cells in Graves' hyperthyroidism and ophthalmopathy. TCRdb re-derived calls from the multiplex PCR reads in MiXCR, one entry per CDR3 protein. The sample consists of nearly 600,000 distinct CDR3 sequences, 14% of them appearing once. The sample comprised blood. These receptors all come from a young woman with Graves' ophthalmopathy. The CDR3 runs from the conserved cysteine through the conserved F or W. Fields, in order: CDR3 DNA, CDR3 protein, CDR3 length, D gene, clone size, J gene, V gene. The D gene is left open where the match is weak. Only part of the rows carry a size: once, few, many, or a class if the clone is expanded.

TGTGCCAGCAGCCTCTTTCAGGGAACCTACGAGCAGTACTTC | CASSLFQGTYEQYF | 14 | - | few | TRBJ2-7 | TRBV5-4
TGTGCCAGCAGTAACCGGGACAGAGGCATGAACACTGAAGCTTTCTTT | CASSNRDRGMNTEAFF | 16 | TRBD1 | - | TRBJ1-1 | TRBV6-1
TGTGCCAGCAGCCAAGACAGGGGAGGCAATGAGCAGTTCTTC | CASSQDRGGNEQFF | 14 | - | - | TRBJ2-1 | TRBV4-2
TGCGCCAGCAGCTTGATTCCCAATGAGCAGTTCTTC | CASSLIPNEQFF | 12 | - | - | TRBJ2-1 | TRBV5-1
TGTGCCAGCAGTGAAGAGGGGGACAGCTATGGCTACACCTTC | CASSEEGDSYGYTF | 14 | TRBD1 | many | TRBJ1-2 | TRBV6-1
TGCAGCGCGGTACAGGGGGTATTGGATACGCAGTATTTT | CSAVQGVLDTQYF | 13 | TRBD1 | many | TRBJ2-3 | TRBV29-1
TGTGCCACCAGTGATTTGTCGGGTTTGGAGCTGTTTTTT | CATSDLSGLELFF | 13 | - | many | TRBJ2-2 | TRBV24-1
TGCGCCAGCGGGCCGGGGGCCGGCGGGGCCAACGTCCTGACTTTC | CASGPGAGGANVLTF | 15 | - | few | TRBJ2-6 | TRBV5-1
TGCAGTGCGCCTGGGGGGGGGGTGACCCAGTACTTC | CSAPGGGVTQYF | 12 | TRBD2 | - | TRBJ2-5 | TRBV20-1
TGTGCCACCAGTGACCTGACTAGCGGGAGAGGGGGGGGAGGGAATGAGCAGTTCTTC | CATSDLTSGRGGGGNEQFF | 19 | TRBD2 | - | TRBJ2-1 | TRBV24-1
TGTGCCAGCAGCTCCAACGACGCGACAGGGGTGGCAACAGATACGCAGTATTTT | CASSSNDATGVATDTQYF | 18 | TRBD1 | many | TRBJ2-3 | TRBV7-8
TGTGCCAGCAGCCCAACGGTAGTTGGGCAAGCTTTCTTT | CASSPTVVGQAFF | 13 | - | few | TRBJ1-1 | TRBV5-8
TGTGCCAGCAGTTTAGCCCCGGGTGATCGGGGGAGGAATGAGTTCTTC | CASSLAPGDRGRNEFF | 16 | - | few | TRBJ2-1 | TRBV6-2/TRBV6-3
TGTGCCAGCAGTTACTCGACGAGTGGACTAGCGGGAGACACAGATACGCAGTATTTT | CASSYSTSGLAGDTDTQYF | 19 | TRBD2 | few | TRBJ2-3 | TRBV6-5
TGTGCCAGCTCACCTATTTGGGCACCAACAGAAAAACTGTTTTTT | CASSPIWAPTEKLFF | 15 | - | few | TRBJ1-4 | TRBV18
TGCAGTGCTAGGAAGCGGGAGGCGCAAGAGACCCAGTACTTC | CSARKREAQETQYF | 14 | TRBD2 | many | TRBJ2-5 | TRBV20-1
TGTGCCAGCAGCTTAGAGTTCATCGGCGGACAGGCCCTGAAGACCCAGTACTTC | CASSLEFIGGQALKTQYF | 18 | TRBD1 | many | TRBJ2-5 | TRBV11-2
TGTGCCAGCAGCAGCGGGACCGGCTTTGAGGGGGCCAACGTCCTGACTTTC | CASSSGTGFEGANVLTF | 17 | TRBD2 | few | TRBJ2-6 | TRBV7-6
TGCGCCAGCAGCCAAGAAAGAGGGACTAGCGGGACAGATACGCAGTATTTT | CASSQERGTSGTDTQYF | 17 | TRBD2 | - | TRBJ2-3 | TRBV4-3
TGCAGTGCTGGAGTGTCGACAGGGAGGTTCACTGAAGCTTTCTTT | CSAGVSTGRFTEAFF | 15 | TRBD1 | many | TRBJ1-1 | TRBV20-1
TGCGCCAGCAGCCCGGGACTAGCGGGAGGGCGTCGAGAGACCCAGTACTTC | CASSPGLAGGRRETQYF | 17 | TRBD2 | - | TRBJ2-5 | TRBV4-1
TGTGCCTGGAGGGGTTTGGGGTCCAACTACGAGCAGTACTTC | CAWRGLGSNYEQYF | 14 | - | few | TRBJ2-7 | TRBV30
TGTGCCAGCAGCCCGGCCGGGACAGGGTCATCTTCACCCCTCCACTTT | CASSPAGTGSSSPLHF | 16 | TRBD1 | many | TRBJ1-6 | TRBV9
TGTGCCAGCAGGGGGGACAGGGAACATGAAAAACTGTTTTTT | CASRGDREHEKLFF | 14 | TRBD1 | - | TRBJ1-4 | TRBV27
TGTGCCAGCAGTTACTCGACAGGGAGGCGCGATGAGCAGTTCTTC | CASSYSTGRRDEQFF | 15 | - | many | TRBJ2-1 | TRBV6-2/TRBV6-3
TGTGCCAGCAGATTTCGGGACGGACCCTACGAGCAGTACTTC | CASRFRDGPYEQYF | 14 | - | few | TRBJ2-7 | TRBV27
TGTGCCAGCAGCTTAACTTGGGAGTTAGCGAGAATCTCCTACAATGAGCAGTTCTTC | CASSLTWELARISYNEQFF | 19 | - | many | TRBJ2-1 | TRBV7-2
TGCGCCAGCAGCAAGGCCAGGGGGGGGTGGAATGAAAAACTGTTTTTT | CASSKARGGWNEKLFF | 16 | TRBD1 | - | TRBJ1-4 | TRBV4-3
TGTGCCAGCAGCCAAGAGACTCTACACACCGGGGAGCTGTTTTTT | CASSQETLHTGELFF | 15 | - | few | TRBJ2-2 | TRBV7-9
TGTGCCAGCAGCGTAGTCGCTATAGCGGGGGAAGAGACCCAGTACTTC | CASSVVAIAGEETQYF | 16 | TRBD2 | few | TRBJ2-5 | TRBV9
TGTGCCAGTAGTATAGGAGGGTCGGGCGGGATGGCCAATGAGCAGTTCTTC | CASSIGGSGGMANEQFF | 17 | - | few | TRBJ2-1 | TRBV19
TGTGCCAGCAGCCAGTCGGGGACCGAGACCCAGTACTTC | CASSQSGTETQYF | 13 | - | many | TRBJ2-5 | TRBV3-1
TGTGCCAGCAGCTCTGGACTAGCGGGAGTCAACACCGGGGAGCTGTTTTTT | CASSSGLAGVNTGELFF | 17 | TRBD2 | many | TRBJ2-2 | TRBV7-2
TGCAGTGCTAGAGATCTACGAGGGGGTCCGGGTAATGCCTACGAGCAGTACTTC | CSARDLRGGPGNAYEQYF | 18 | - | many | TRBJ2-7 | TRBV20-1
TGTGCCAGCAGTTTGCACACCTCCTACAATGAGCAGTTCTTC | CASSLHTSYNEQFF | 14 | - | few | TRBJ2-1 | TRBV28
TGTGCCACCAGCAGAGGGGACAGGGGACCGAACACTGAAGCTTTCTTT | CATSRGDRGPNTEAFF | 16 | TRBD1 | - | TRBJ1-1 | TRBV15
TGTGCCAGCAGTCGAGATAGCGGAGCCTACAATGAGCAGTTCTTC | CASSRDSGAYNEQFF | 15 | - | many | TRBJ2-1 | TRBV11-2
TGTGCCAGTAGTATCGCACAGGGGTCTTACGAGCAGTACTTC | CASSIAQGSYEQYF | 14 | TRBD1 | few | TRBJ2-7 | TRBV19
TGCAGTGCTAAGGGGGGTGAGGGAGGTGGCACAGATACGCAGTATTTT | CSAKGGEGGGTDTQYF | 16 | - | many | TRBJ2-3 | TRBV20-1
TGTGCCACTAAGCGCGCGGGGAACACCGGGGAGCTGTTTTTT | CATKRAGNTGELFF | 14 | - | - | TRBJ2-2 | TRBV10-3
TGTGCCAGCAGCTTCCAGGGATTAGCTGAAGCTTTCTTT | CASSFQGLAEAFF | 13 | - | many | TRBJ1-1 | TRBV7-2
TGTGCCAGCAGCCCCCTGGACAGGGACGGACCCTACGAGCAGTACTTC | CASSPLDRDGPYEQYF | 16 | TRBD1 | many | TRBJ2-7 | TRBV28
TGTGCCAGCATTGGAGGGGGTGGAGGGGCGAATGAGCAGTTCTTC | CASIGGGGGANEQFF | 15 | - | many | TRBJ2-1 | TRBV12-3/TRBV12-4
TGTGCCAGCAGTGAACTGGACTCTGGAAACACCATATATTTT | CASSELDSGNTIYF | 14 | - | many | TRBJ1-3 | TRBV2
TGTGCCAGCAGTCGCTATTTGGGCGTCGACTCCAATCAGCCCCAGCATTTT | CASSRYLGVDSNQPQHF | 17 | - | many | TRBJ1-5 | TRBV27
TGTGCCAGCAGTTTGCTAGCGGGAGTAGTCAATGAGCAGTTCTTC | CASSLLAGVVNEQFF | 15 | TRBD2 | many | TRBJ2-1 | TRBV27
TGTGCCAGTAGAACATCCGGACAGGGTGAGAATTCACCCCTCCACTTT | CASRTSGQGENSPLHF | 16 | TRBD1 | few | TRBJ1-6 | TRBV19